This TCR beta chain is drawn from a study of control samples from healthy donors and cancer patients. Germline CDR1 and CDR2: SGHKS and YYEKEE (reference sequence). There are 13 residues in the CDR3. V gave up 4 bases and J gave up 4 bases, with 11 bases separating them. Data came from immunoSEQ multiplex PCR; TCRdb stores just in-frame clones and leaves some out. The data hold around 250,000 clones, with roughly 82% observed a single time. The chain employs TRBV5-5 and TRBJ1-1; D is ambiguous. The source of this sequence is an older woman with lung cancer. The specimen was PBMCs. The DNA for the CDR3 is TGTGCCAGCAGCCCCTTCAAAGGCACTGAAGCTTTCTTT. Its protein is CASSPFKGTEAFF.